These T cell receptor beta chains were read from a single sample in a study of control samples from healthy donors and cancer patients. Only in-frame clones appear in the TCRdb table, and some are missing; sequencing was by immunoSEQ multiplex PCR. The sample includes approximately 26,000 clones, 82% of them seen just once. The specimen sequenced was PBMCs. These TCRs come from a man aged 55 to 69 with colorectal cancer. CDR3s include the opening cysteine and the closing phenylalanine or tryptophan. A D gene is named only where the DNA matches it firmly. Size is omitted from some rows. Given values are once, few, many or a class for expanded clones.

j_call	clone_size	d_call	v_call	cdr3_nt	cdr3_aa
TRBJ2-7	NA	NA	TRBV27	TGTGCCAGCAGTACTTCAAGTCACAGGGTTGTTCGCTACGAGCAGTACTTC	CASSTSSHRVVRYEQYF
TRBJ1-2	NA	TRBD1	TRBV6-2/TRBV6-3	TGTGCCAGCAGTTACGGACAGGGCGACAACTATGGCTACACCTTC	CASSYGQGDNYGYTF
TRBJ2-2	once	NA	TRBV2	TGTGCCAGCTCGCCGGACACCGGGGAGCTGTTTTTT	CASSPDTGELFF
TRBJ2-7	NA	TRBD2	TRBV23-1	TGCGCCAGCAGTCAATCACGGGGGGGGCTCGAGCAGTACTTC	CASSQSRGGLEQYF
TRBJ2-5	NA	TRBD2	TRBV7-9	TGTGCCAGCCTTAGCGGGGGACACTCAGGCCAGTACTTC	CASLSGGHSGQYF
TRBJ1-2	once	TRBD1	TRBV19	TGTGCCAGTAGTAGAGACAGGGGGCCGGGAGGCTATGGCTACACCTTC	CASSRDRGPGGYGYTF
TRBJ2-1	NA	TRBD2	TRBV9	TGTGCCAGCAGCCCCCGGACTAGCGGGGGCCATGAGCAGTTCTTC	CASSPRTSGGHEQFF
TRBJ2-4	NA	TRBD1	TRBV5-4	TGTGCCAGCAGTCAGGGGGAAAGGGGAAACATTCAGTACTTC	CASSQGERGNIQYF
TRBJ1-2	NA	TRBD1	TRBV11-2	TGTGCCAGCAGCTCGGGACAGGGCTATGGCTACACCTTC	CASSSGQGYGYTF
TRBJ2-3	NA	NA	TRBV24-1	TGTGCCACCAGCGATCCCATGGCAGGCCATACGCAGTATTTT	CATSDPMAGHTQYF
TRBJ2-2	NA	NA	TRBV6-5	TGTGCCAGCACCAGCGGAAGGACCGGGGAGCTGTTTTTT	CASTSGRTGELFF